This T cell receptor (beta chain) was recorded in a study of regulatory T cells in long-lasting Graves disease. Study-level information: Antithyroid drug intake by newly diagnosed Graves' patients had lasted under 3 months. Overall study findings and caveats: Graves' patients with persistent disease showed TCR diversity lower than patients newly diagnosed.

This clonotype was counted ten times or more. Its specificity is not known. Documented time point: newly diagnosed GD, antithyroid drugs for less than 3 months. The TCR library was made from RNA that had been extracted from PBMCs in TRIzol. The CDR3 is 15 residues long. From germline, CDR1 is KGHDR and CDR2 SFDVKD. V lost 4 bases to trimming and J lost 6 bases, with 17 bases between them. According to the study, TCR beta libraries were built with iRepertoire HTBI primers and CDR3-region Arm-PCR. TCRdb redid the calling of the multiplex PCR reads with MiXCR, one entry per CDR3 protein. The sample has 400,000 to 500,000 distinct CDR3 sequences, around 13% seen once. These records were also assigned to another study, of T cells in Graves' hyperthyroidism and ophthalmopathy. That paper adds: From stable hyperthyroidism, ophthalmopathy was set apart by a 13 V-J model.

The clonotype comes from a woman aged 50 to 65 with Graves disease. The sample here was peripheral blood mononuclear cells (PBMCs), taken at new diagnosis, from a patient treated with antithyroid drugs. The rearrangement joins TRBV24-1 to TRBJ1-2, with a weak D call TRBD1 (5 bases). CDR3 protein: CATSDGGAGWNGYTF. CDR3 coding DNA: TGTGCCACCAGTGACGGTGGGGCAGGGTGGAATGGCTACACCTTC.